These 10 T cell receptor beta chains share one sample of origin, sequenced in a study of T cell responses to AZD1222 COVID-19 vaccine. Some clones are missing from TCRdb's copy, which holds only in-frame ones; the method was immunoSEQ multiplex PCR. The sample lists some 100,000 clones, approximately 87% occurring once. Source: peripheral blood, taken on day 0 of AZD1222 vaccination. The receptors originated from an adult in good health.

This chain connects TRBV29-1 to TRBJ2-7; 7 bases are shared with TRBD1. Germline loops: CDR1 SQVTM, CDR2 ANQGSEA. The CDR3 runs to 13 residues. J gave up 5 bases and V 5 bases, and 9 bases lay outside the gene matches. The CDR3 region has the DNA TGCAGCGTTTTACAGGGGCTTTTCAACGAGCAGTACTTC. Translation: CSVLQGLFNEQYF.

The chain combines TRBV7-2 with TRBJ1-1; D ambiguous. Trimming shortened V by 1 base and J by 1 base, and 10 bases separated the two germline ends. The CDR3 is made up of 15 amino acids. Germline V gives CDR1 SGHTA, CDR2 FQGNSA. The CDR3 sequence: CASSLEFGRNTEAFF. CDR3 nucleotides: TGTGCCAGCAGCTTAGAATTCGGCAGGAACACTGAAGCTTTCTTT.

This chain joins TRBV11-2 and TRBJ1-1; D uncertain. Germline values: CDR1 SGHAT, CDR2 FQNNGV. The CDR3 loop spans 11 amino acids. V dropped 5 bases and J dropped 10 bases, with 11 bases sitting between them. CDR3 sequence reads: CASSLGVRAFF. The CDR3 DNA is TGTGCCAGCAGCCTCGGGGTACGAGCTTTCTTT. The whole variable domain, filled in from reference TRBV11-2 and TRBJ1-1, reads EAGVAQSPRYKIIEKRQSVAFWCNPISGHATLYWYQQILGQGPKLLIQFQNNGVVDDSQLPKDRFSAERLKGVDSTLKIQPAKLEDSAVYLCASSLGVRAFFGQGTRLTVV.

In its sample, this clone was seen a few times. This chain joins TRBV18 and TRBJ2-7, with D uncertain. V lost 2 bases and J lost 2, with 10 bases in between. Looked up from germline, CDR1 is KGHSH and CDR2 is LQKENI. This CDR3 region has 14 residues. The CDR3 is CASSPEAGPYEQYF. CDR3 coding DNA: TGTGCCAGCTCACCAGAGGCAGGACCCTACGAGCAGTACTTC.

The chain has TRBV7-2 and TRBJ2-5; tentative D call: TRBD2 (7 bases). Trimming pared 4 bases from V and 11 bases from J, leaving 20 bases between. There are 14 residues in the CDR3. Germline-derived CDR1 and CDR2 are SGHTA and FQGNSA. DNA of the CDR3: TGTGCCAGCAGCTCACAGGGAAGCCGGGGGGCTCAGTACTTC. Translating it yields CASSSQGSRGAQYF.

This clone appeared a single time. The CDR3 coding sequence is TGTGCCAGCAGTTTATTACGGGAAGGCCAGCCCCAGCATTTT. As protein: CASSLLREGQPQHF. The chain combines TRBV27 with TRBJ1-5; D gene uncertain. Germline V lookup: CDR1 MNHEY, CDR2 SMNVEV (reference sequence). V gave up 1 base and J gave up 7 bases, with 11 bases separating them. This CDR3 region has 14 residues.

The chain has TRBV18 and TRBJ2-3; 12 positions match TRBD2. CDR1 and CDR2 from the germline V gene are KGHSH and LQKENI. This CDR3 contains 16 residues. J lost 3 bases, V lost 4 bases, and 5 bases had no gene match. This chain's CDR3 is CASSQGLAGTTDTQYF. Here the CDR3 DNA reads TGTGCCAGCTCACAGGGACTAGCGGGTACTACAGATACGCAGTATTTT. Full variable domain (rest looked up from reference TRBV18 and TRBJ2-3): NAGVMQNPRHLVRRRGQEARLRCSPMKGHSHVYWYRQLPEEGLKFMVYLQKENIIDESGMPKERFSAEFPKEGPSILRIQQVVRGDSAAYFCASSQGLAGTTDTQYFGPGTRLTVL.

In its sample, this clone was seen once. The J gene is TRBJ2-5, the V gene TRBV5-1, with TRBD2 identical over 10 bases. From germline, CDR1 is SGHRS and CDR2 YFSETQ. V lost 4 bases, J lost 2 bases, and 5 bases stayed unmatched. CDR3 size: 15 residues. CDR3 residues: CASSVAGGRQETQYF. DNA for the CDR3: TGCGCCAGCAGCGTAGCGGGGGGACGGCAAGAGACCCAGTACTTC.

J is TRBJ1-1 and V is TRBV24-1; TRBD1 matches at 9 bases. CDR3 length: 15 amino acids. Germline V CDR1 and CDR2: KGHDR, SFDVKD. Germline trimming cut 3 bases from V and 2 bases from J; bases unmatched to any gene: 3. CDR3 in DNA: TGTGCCACCAGTGATCCGGGACAGGGAAACACTGAAGCTTTCTTT. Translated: CATSDPGQGNTEAFF.

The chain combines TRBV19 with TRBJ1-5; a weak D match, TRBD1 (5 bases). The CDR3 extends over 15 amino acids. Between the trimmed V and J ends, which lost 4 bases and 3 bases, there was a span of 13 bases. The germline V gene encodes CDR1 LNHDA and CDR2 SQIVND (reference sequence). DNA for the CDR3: TGTGCCAGTAGTACACGGGACGGATACAATCAGCCCCAGCATTTT. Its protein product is CASSTRDGYNQPQHF.